The 20 T cell receptor beta chains presented below share a single source sample, sequenced in a study of T cell responses to AZD1222 COVID-19 vaccine. Profiled with immunoSEQ multiplex PCR; TCRdb holds only in-frame clones, not every one. The sample includes just over 15,000 clones, around 90% of them seen just once. Source: peripheral blood, taken 28 days after the second AZD1222 dose. These receptor sequences come from an adult who received the AZD1222 COVID-19 vaccine.

The J gene is TRBJ2-5, the V gene TRBV15; D possibly matches TRBD1 or TRBD2 (5 bases each). V was cut by 1 base and J by 1 base, with 7 bases left in between. Germline loops: CDR1 LNHNV, CDR2 YYDKDF (reference sequence). The CDR3 is made up of 14 amino acids. CDR3 nucleotides: TGTGCCACCAGCAGAGGGGGGTTCCAAGAGACCCAGTACTTC. Its protein product is CATSRGGFQETQYF.

The chain uses TRBV6-5 and TRBJ1-4, with D possibly TRBD1 on 5 matching bases. Trimming stripped 6 bases from V and 5 bases from J, with 16 bases between. Germline V gives CDR1 MNHEY, CDR2 SVGAGI. The CDR3 length is 15 residues. The CDR3 reads CASRGLVRLNEKLFF. In DNA form, the CDR3 reads TGTGCCAGCAGGGGACTGGTCCGCCTAAATGAAAAACTGTTTTTT.

The gene calls are TRBV5-1 and TRBJ2-7, with 13 positions matching TRBD2. Trimming removed 4 bases from V and 5 bases from J; junction bases left unmatched: 6. The CDR3 covers 15 residues. The V gene's germline CDR1 is SGHRS and CDR2 YFSETQ. The CDR3 reads CASSRTSGRAHEQYF. The DNA of the CDR3 is TGCGCCAGCAGCCGTACTAGCGGGAGGGCCCACGAGCAGTACTTC.

The chain joins TRBV4-2 to TRBJ2-5; D may correspond to TRBD1 or TRBD2 (6 bases each). Trimming cost V 2 bases and J 2 bases, with 9 bases left between them. Germline loops: CDR1 LGHNA, CDR2 YNFKEQ. The CDR3 is made up of 14 amino acids. This chain's CDR3 is CASSQTGAQETQYF. CDR3 nucleotides: TGTGCCAGCAGCCAAACGGGGGCGCAAGAGACCCAGTACTTC.

This rearrangement joins TRBV6-1 to TRBJ1-2; 8 bases align to TRBD1. The CDR3 consists of 18 residues. The germline gives CDR1 MNHNS, CDR2 SASEGT. Trimming removed 3 bases from V and 6 bases from J; junction bases left unmatched: 18. CDR3 nucleotide sequence: TGTGCCAGCAGTGATGGAAGGACAGGGCGGTTAGATAGGAATGGCTACACCTTC. This sequence encodes CASSDGRTGRLDRNGYTF.

The chain recombines TRBV6-2 or TRBV6-3 with TRBJ2-7, with D uncertain. The germline V gene has CDR1 MNHEY and CDR2 SVGEGT. The V gene lost 6 bases and the J gene lost 3 bases, with 12 bases spanning the gap. This CDR3 spans 13 amino acids. CDR3: CASSPGSFYEQYF. CDR3 in DNA: TGTGCCAGCAGCCCCGGGTCCTTCTACGAGCAGTACTTC.

This CDR3 is CASSLRLAGVREQFF. The CDR3 bases are TGTGCCAGCAGCCTCCGACTAGCGGGAGTCAGGGAGCAGTTCTTC. The V gene is TRBV7-3, the J gene TRBJ2-1; 12 positions agree with TRBD2. The CDR3 extends over 15 amino acids. Per the germline V gene, CDR1 is SGHTA and CDR2 is FQGTGA. V dropped 5 bases and J dropped 10; count of bases not matched to a gene: 9.

V and J are TRBV3-1 (or the pseudogene TRBV3-2) and TRBJ2-1; D might be TRBD2 (5 bases). The CDR3 has 13 amino acids. Between the trimmed V and J ends, which lost 6 bases and 8 bases, there was a span of 14 bases. Germline values: CDR1 LGHDT, CDR2 YNNKEL (reference sequence). This CDR3 reads CASSRGLGYEQFF. CDR3 DNA sequence: TGTGCCAGCAGTCGAGGGTTAGGTTATGAGCAGTTCTTC.

The rearrangement links TRBV5-8 to TRBJ1-5, with 7 bases aligning to TRBD1. Germline V gives CDR1 SGHTS, CDR2 YDEGEE. The length of the CDR3 is 16 residues. J gave up 4 bases and V 0 bases, and 7 bases lay outside the gene matches. The CDR3 here is CASSLEFGTDNQPQHF. The CDR3 DNA reads as TGTGCCAGCAGCTTGGAATTCGGGACAGATAATCAGCCCCAGCATTTT.

The rearrangement joins TRBV6-1 to TRBJ1-2; no clear D gene. This CDR3 is built from 15 residues. V was pared by 0 bases and J by 3 bases, with 11 bases between. Per germline, CDR1 MNHNS and CDR2 SASEGT. This CDR3 is CASSEAVGSHYGYTF. CDR3 nucleotides: TGTGCCAGCAGTGAAGCGGTGGGATCGCACTATGGCTACACCTTC.

The chain couples TRBV6-5 to TRBJ2-2; D gene uncertain. The CDR3 consists of 14 residues. Between the trimmed V and J ends, which lost 1 base and 2 bases, there was a span of 5 bases. Per the germline V gene, CDR1 is MNHEY and CDR2 is SVGAGI. The chain's CDR3 is CASSYYHNTGELFF. In DNA form, the CDR3 reads TGTGCCAGCAGTTACTACCATAACACCGGGGAGCTGTTTTTT.

The chain employs TRBV6-5 and TRBJ2-2; 11 bases agree with TRBD1. The CDR3 is made up of 16 amino acids. Germline-derived CDR1 and CDR2 are MNHEY and SVGAGI. The V gene end was trimmed by 2 bases and the J gene end by 8 bases; junction bases not matched to a gene: 7. The CDR3 spells CASSYPGQGAGGELFF. CDR3 DNA sequence: TGTGCCAGCAGTTACCCTGGACAGGGGGCGGGTGGGGAGCTGTTTTTT.

The V and J genes are TRBV18 and TRBJ2-1; no reliable D call. V lost 8 bases, J lost 7 bases, and 18 bases lay in between. Germline loops: CDR1 KGHSH, CDR2 LQKENI. The CDR3 loop spans 14 amino acids. This chain's CDR3 is CASRSFGEPNEQFF. CDR3 in DNA: TGTGCCAGCCGGTCTTTCGGAGAGCCGAATGAGCAGTTCTTC.

This clone was recorded a few times. The genes are TRBV25-1 and TRBJ2-5; 8 nucleotides align to TRBD2. The V segment lost 4 bases and the J segment 5 bases; nucleotides outside the gene matches: 9. The CDR3 sequence is 15 residues long. Germline V gene sequence: CDR1 MGHDK, CDR2 SYGVNS. The CDR3 here is CASSGAAGEIETQYF. The DNA for the CDR3 is TGTGCCAGCAGTGGGGCAGCGGGGGAGATTGAGACCCAGTACTTC.

The chain employs TRBV2 and TRBJ2-6, with TRBD1 as a possible D gene (5 bases). V shed 3 bases and J shed 1 base, with 10 bases lying between them. Germline lookup yields CDR1 SNHLY and CDR2 FYNNEI. There are 16 residues in the CDR3. CDR3 sequence (DNA): TGTGCCAGCAGTGATCCTGCAGGGTCTGGGGCCAACGTCCTGACTTTC. It is translated as CASSDPAGSGANVLTF.

The V call is TRBV30, the J call TRBJ1-4; no definite D call. Germline values: CDR1 GTSNPN, CDR2 SVGIG (reference sequence). This CDR3 has 13 amino acids. The V gene lost 1 base and the J gene lost 2 bases, with 5 bases spanning the gap. The CDR3 here is CAWSGATNEKLFF. In DNA, the CDR3 is TGTGCCTGGAGTGGGGCGACTAATGAAAAACTGTTTTTT.

The genes are TRBV7-2 and TRBJ2-2; D unresolved. The CDR3 consists of 15 residues. Per the germline V gene, CDR1 is SGHTA and CDR2 is FQGNSA. Trimming took 1 base from V and 4 from J, leaving 10 bases between them. The CDR3 DNA sequence: TGTGCCAGCAGCTTAGGGCAATTGGGCACCGGGGAGCTGTTTTTT. Its translation is CASSLGQLGTGELFF.

The V gene is TRBV4-3, the J gene TRBJ1-2; tentative D call: TRBD1 (5 bases). This CDR3 region has 14 residues. Germline CDR1 reads LGHNA; CDR2 reads YSLEER. Trimming took 4 bases from V and 4 from J, leaving 13 bases between them. CDR3 DNA: TGCGCCAGCAGCCGGGCAGGGAGTTCCTATGGCTACACCTTC. It translates to CASSRAGSSYGYTF.

This rearrangement joins TRBV18 to TRBJ2-1, with 8 bases lining up with TRBD1. The J segment lost 8 bases and the V segment lost 3 bases, leaving 9 bases of the junction unmatched. CDR1 and CDR2 (germline): KGHSH, LQKENI. This CDR3 spans 15 amino acids. The CDR3 coding sequence is TGTGCCAGCTCACCCCGGACAGGGCGAGGGGATGAGCAGTTCTTC. Amino acid sequence: CASSPRTGRGDEQFF.

This sequence joins TRBV7-2 and TRBJ2-1; D is possibly TRBD2 (6 bases). CDR3 length: 13 amino acids. V was cut by 7 bases and J by 6 bases, with 13 bases left in between. Germline CDR1 and CDR2: SGHTA and FQGNSA. The CDR3 here is CASKPGRGNEQFF. As DNA, the CDR3 is TGTGCCAGCAAACCCGGGAGAGGCAATGAGCAGTTCTTC.